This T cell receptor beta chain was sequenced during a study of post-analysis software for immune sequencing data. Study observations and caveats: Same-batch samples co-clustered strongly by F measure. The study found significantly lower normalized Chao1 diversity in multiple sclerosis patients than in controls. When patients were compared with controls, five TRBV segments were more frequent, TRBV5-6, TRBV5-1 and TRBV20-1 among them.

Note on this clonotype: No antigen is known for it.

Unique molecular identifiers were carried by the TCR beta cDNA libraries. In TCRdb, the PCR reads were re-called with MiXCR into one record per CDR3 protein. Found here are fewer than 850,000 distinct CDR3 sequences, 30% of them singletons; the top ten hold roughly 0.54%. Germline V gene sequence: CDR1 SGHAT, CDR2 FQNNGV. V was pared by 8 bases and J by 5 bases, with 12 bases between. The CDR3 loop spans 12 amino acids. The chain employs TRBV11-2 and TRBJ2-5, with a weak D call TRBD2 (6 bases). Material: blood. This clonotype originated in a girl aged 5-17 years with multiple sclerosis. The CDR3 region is CASGRFWETQYF. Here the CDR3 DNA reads TGTGCCAGCGGGAGGTTTTGGGAGACCCAGTACTTC.